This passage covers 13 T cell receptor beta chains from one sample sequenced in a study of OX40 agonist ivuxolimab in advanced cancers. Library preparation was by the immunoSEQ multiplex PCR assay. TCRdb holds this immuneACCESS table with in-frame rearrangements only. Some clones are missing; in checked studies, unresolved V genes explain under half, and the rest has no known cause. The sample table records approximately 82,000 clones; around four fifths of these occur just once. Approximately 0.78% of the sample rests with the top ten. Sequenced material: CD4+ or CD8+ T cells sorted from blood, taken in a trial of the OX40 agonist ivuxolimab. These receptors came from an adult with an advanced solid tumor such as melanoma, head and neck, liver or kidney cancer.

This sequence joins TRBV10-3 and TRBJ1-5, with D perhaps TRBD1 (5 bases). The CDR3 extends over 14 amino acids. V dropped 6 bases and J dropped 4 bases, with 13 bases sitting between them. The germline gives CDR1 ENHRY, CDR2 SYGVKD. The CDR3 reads CAISPTDQNQPQHF. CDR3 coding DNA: TGTGCCATCAGCCCGACAGATCAGAATCAGCCCCAGCATTTT.

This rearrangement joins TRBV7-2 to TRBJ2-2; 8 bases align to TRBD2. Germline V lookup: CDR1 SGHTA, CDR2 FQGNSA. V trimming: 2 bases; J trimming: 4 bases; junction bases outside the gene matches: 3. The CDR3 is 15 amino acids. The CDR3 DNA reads TGTGCCAGCAGCTTAACGGGGGGGCCCACCGGGGAGCTGTTTTTT. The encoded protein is CASSLTGGPTGELFF.

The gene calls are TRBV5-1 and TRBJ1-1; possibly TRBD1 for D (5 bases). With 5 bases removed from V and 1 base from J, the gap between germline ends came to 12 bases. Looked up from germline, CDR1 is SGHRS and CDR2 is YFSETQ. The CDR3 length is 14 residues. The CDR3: CASSPGTGNTEAFF. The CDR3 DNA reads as TGCGCCAGCAGTCCTGGGACGGGGAACACTGAAGCTTTCTTT.

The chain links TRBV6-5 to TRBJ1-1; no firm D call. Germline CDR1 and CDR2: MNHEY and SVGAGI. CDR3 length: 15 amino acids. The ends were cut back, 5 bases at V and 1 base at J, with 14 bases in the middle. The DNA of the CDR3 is TGTGCCAGCAGTCGCTATCGACCGGAGAACACTGAAGCTTTCTTT. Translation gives CASSRYRPENTEAFF.

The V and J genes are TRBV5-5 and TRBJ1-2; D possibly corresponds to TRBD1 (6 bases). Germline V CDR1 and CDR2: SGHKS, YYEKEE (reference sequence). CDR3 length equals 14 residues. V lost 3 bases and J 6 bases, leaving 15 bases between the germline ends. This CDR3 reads CASSSGQTWDGYTF. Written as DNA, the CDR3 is TGTGCCAGCAGCTCCGGACAGACCTGGGATGGCTACACCTTC.

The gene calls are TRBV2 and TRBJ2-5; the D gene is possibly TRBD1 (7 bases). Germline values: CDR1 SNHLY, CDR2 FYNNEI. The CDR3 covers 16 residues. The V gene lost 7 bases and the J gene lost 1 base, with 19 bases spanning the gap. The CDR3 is CASMRWQGGGQETQYF. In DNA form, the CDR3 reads TGTGCCAGCATGAGGTGGCAGGGGGGAGGCCAAGAGACCCAGTACTTC. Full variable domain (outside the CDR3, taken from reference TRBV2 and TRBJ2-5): EPEVTQTPSHQVTQMGQEVILRCVPISNHLYFYWYRQILGQKVEFLVSFYNNEISEKSEIFDDQFSVERPDGSNFTLKIRSTKLEDSAMYFCASMRWQGGGQETQYFGPGTRLLVL.

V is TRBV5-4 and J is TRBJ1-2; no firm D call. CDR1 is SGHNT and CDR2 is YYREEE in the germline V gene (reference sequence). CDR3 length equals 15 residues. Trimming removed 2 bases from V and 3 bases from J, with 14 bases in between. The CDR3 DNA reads TGTGCCAGCAGCTTAGATCCCGGGGAGTACTATGGCTACACCTTC. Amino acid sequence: CASSLDPGEYYGYTF.

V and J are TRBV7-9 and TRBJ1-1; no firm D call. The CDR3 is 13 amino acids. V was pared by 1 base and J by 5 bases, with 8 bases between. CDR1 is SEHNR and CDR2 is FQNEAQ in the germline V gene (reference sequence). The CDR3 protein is CASSLGVRTEAFF. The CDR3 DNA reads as TGTGCCAGCAGCTTAGGGGTAAGGACTGAAGCTTTCTTT.

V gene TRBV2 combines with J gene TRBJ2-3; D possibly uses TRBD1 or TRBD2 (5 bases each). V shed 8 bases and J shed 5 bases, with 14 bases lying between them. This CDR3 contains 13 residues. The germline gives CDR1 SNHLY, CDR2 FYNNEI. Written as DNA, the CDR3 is TGTGCCAGCGCCTCTTCTGGGGGAGATACGCAGTATTTT. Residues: CASASSGGDTQYF.

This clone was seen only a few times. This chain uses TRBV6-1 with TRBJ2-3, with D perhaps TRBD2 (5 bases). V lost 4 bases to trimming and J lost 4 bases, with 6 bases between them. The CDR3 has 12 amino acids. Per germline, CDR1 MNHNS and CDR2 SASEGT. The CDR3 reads CASSGSADTQYF. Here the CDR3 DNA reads TGTGCCAGCAGTGGTAGCGCAGATACGCAGTATTTT.

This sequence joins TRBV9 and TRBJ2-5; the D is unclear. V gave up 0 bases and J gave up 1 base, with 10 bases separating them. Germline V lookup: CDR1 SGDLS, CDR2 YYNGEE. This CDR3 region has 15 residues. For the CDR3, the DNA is TGTGCCAGCAGCGTAGGAGTAACGACCCAAGAGACCCAGTACTTC. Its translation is CASSVGVTTQETQYF.

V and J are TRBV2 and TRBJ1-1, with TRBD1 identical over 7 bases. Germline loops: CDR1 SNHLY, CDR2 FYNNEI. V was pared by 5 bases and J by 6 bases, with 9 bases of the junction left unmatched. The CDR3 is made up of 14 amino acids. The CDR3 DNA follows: TGTGCCAGCAGTCCAGGGACAGAGTTGGCTGAAGCTTTCTTT. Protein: CASSPGTELAEAFF.

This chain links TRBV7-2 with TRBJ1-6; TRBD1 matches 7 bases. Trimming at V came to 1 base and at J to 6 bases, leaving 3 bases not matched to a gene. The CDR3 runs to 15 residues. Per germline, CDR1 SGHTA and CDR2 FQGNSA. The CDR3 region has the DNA TGTGCCAGCAGCTTAGTGGAGGGGGCTAATTCACCCCTCCACTTT. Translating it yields CASSLVEGANSPLHF.